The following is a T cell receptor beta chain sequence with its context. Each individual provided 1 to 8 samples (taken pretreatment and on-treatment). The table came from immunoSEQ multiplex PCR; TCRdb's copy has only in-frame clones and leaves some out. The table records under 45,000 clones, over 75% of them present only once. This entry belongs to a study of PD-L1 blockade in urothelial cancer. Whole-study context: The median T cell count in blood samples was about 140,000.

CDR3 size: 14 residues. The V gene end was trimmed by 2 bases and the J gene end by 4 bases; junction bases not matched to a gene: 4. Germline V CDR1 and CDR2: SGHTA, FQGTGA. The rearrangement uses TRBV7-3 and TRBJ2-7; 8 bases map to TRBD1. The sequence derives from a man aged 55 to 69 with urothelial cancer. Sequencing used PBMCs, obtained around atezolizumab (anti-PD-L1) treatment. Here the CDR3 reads CASSLAGGAYEQYF. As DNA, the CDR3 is TGTGCCAGCAGCTTAGCAGGGGGCGCGTACGAGCAGTACTTC.